This T cell receptor beta chain was retrieved from a study of metastatic and nonmetastatic thyroid tumors. Notes on the study in general: Reports indicated that malignant thyroid tumors showed significantly higher TCR beta diversity than benign nodules did, in blood and tumor.

Methods used by the authors: Clinicopathological groups differed in CDR3, with these differences serving to build a distant-metastasis classifier for papillary thyroid cancer. TCRdb recomputed clones from the PCR reads via MiXCR. Here the V and J calls rest on TCRdb's processing, not on the authors' analysis. This sample carries some 35,000 clones, 25% to 30% of them seen once, and the ten largest clones take roughly a tenth. Before thyroid surgery, none of the patients had received any treatment. The germline V and J ends were trimmed by 4 bases and 4 bases, with 15 bases remaining between them. The CDR3 loop spans 15 amino acids. Per the germline V gene, CDR1 is SGDLS and CDR2 is YYNGEE. On this clone itself: Its antigen remains unknown.

The chain uses TRBV9 and TRBJ1-5, with D tentatively TRBD1 (5 bases). The source is a male donor with papillary thyroid cancer or a benign thyroid nodule (not recorded which). Some clones in this sample may be carry-over from other donors' samples. The source material was blood. This chain's CDR3 is CASSTRAGLNQPQHF. The CDR3 DNA follows: TGTGCCAGCAGCACCCGGGCAGGGTTGAATCAGCCCCAGCATTTT.